A single T cell receptor (beta chain) is shown here with its context. Sequenced by immunoSEQ multiplex PCR; TCRdb stores in-frame clones only, minus some. The data hold some 1,400,000 clones, with roughly 95% observed a single time. The sample comes from a study of shared clonotypes between healthy human individuals. Losses at the gene ends were 0 bases for V and 0 bases for J; bases not matched to a gene: 4. Germline CDR1 reads SGHRS; CDR2 reads YFSETQ. The length of the CDR3 is 16 residues. This chain uses TRBV5-1 with TRBJ1-1, with 8 bases that match TRBD1. The sample consisted of naive CD4+ T cells sorted from blood. Subset denoted: CD45RA+ positively selected. This TCR came from a young man in good health. This CDR3 reads CASSLGRDRLNTEAFF. CDR3 sequence (DNA): TGCGCCAGCAGCTTGGGTAGGGACAGGCTGAACACTGAAGCTTTCTTT.